One sample yielded the 8 T cell receptor beta chains listed below, sequenced in a study of shared clonotypes between healthy human individuals (dated by TCRdb to 2018 to 2021). Library method: the immunoSEQ multiplex PCR assay. The clones in this table, taken by TCRdb from immuneACCESS, are in-frame only. Not every clone is retained; where verified, under half of the shortfall comes from an unresolved V gene, and the cause of the rest is unknown. A total of about 450,000 clones appear in this sample, 65% to 80% of them only once. The ten largest clonotypes hold 10% to 15% of the sample. The sample taken for sequencing was PBMCs. Receptor source: a woman aged 40 to 55 in good health. Some clones in this sample may be carry-over from other donors' samples.

The chain is built from TRBV6-4 and TRBJ1-4; 9 nucleotides agree with TRBD1. The CDR3 is 18 residues long. The V segment lost 7 bases and the J segment 7 bases; nucleotides outside the gene matches: 19. CDR1 and CDR2 (germline): MRHNA, SNTAGT. The CDR3 coding sequence is TGTGCCAGCAACAAACACGGCTCTCCGGGACAGGGAGGTGAAAAACTGTTTTTT. This encodes CASNKHGSPGQGGEKLFF.

The chain couples TRBV10-3 to TRBJ2-1; 7 bases are a match to TRBD2. With 3 bases clipped from V and 5 bases from J, the junction kept 4 bases outside the gene matches. The germline V gene has CDR1 ENHRY and CDR2 SYGVKD. CDR3 length equals 14 residues. The CDR3 coding sequence is TGTGCCATCAGTGACGGGAGGACGGACAATGAGCAGTTCTTC. Translating gives CAISDGRTDNEQFF.

The chain links TRBV18 to TRBJ2-3, with 8 bases lining up with TRBD2. V was clipped by 4 bases and J by 0 bases; unmatched bases: 15. This CDR3 comprises 19 residues. In germline, CDR1 is KGHSH, CDR2 LQKENI. Here the CDR3 reads CASSRLPGLGIGSTDTQYF. The CDR3 DNA is TGTGCCAGCTCACGTCTTCCGGGACTAGGGATCGGTAGCACAGATACGCAGTATTTT.

This chain connects TRBV7-9 to TRBJ2-3; the D is unclear. V was shortened by 3 bases and J by 5 bases, with 9 bases between the two germline ends. The germline V gene has CDR1 SEHNR and CDR2 FQNEAQ (reference sequence). This CDR3 has 13 residues. CDR3 DNA: TGTGCCAGCAGCTTTTTTGTTAGAGATACGCAGTATTTT. Translating gives CASSFFVRDTQYF.

The rearrangement links TRBV6-1 to TRBJ2-7; D may correspond to TRBD1 or TRBD2 (5 bases each). V shed 6 bases and J shed 1 base, with 13 bases lying between them. The CDR3 loop spans 14 amino acids. Germline V CDR1 and CDR2: MNHNS, SASEGT. This CDR3 is CASRSPGPSYEQYF. In DNA, the CDR3 is TGTGCCAGCAGGTCACCGGGACCGTCCTACGAGCAGTACTTC.

The chain couples TRBV7-2 to TRBJ2-7, with TRBD2 as a possible D gene (5 bases). Germline CDR1 reads SGHTA; CDR2 reads FQGNSA. V lost 1 base to trimming and J lost 2 bases, with 18 bases between them. CDR3 length: 17 amino acids. The CDR3 spells CASSLDVFLGRPYEQYF. The CDR3 bases are TGTGCCAGCAGCTTAGATGTATTTCTAGGGAGACCCTACGAGCAGTACTTC. The full variable domain, completed using reference TRBV7-2 and TRBJ2-7, is GAGVSQSPSNKVTEKGKDVELRCDPISGHTALYWYRQSLGQGLEFLIYFQGNSAPDKSGLPSDRFSAERTGGSVSTLTIQRTQQEDSAVYLCASSLDVFLGRPYEQYFGPGTRLTVT.

A remark on this clone: This CDR3 is also generated by other DNA sequences in the sample. This chain uses TRBV18 with TRBJ1-1; D unresolved. The length of the CDR3 is 13 residues. V was clipped by 2 bases and J by 1 base, with 5 bases between them. Germline V gene lookup returns CDR1 KGHSH and CDR2 LQKENI. The CDR3 here is CASSPGGNTEAFF. Written as DNA, the CDR3 is TGTGCCAGCTCACCAGGAGGGAACACTGAAGCTTTCTTT.

The sample holds one count of this clone. The chain employs TRBV5-1 and TRBJ1-1; TRBD1 is a possible D gene (5 bases). The V and J ends lost 4 bases and 0 bases respectively, with 10 bases between them. Looked up from germline, CDR1 is SGHRS and CDR2 is YFSETQ. The CDR3 sequence is 14 residues long. This CDR3 is CASSMGGLNTEAFF. The CDR3 DNA sequence: TGCGCCAGCAGCATGGGGGGACTGAACACTGAAGCTTTCTTT.